These T cell receptor beta chains were read from a single sample in a study of OX40 agonist ivuxolimab in advanced cancers. Sequencing used immunoSEQ multiplex PCR; TCRdb keeps in-frame clones, though not all of them. The sample includes over 75,000 clones, approximately 89% seen only once; the top ten take roughly 4.5%. Source: CD4+ or CD8+ T cells sorted from blood, taken in a trial of the OX40 agonist ivuxolimab. The origin of the receptors is an adult with an advanced solid tumor such as melanoma, head and neck, liver or kidney cancer. CDR3s include the opening cysteine and the closing phenylalanine or tryptophan. A D gene is named only where the DNA matches it firmly. A clone size is listed for some rows: how often the clone was seen (once, few, many), or a class if it is expanded.

TRBJ1-3	TRBV11-2	-	-	CASSFVSAGNTIYF	TGTGCCAGCTCTTTCGTCTCCGCTGGAAACACCATATATTTT
TRBJ1-4	TRBV15	TRBD1	-	CATSRRLRGRVGNEKLFF	TGTGCCACCAGCAGAAGGTTGAGGGGGCGCGTAGGTAATGAAAAACTGTTTTTT
TRBJ2-1	TRBV7-2	-	-	CASSLNGGVGNEQFF	TGTGCCAGCAGCTTAAACGGGGGAGTGGGTAATGAGCAGTTCTTC
TRBJ2-1	TRBV18	-	-	CASSPQASSYNEQFF	TGTGCCAGCTCACCCCAAGCGAGCTCCTACAATGAGCAGTTCTTC
TRBJ1-2	TRBV6-1	-	-	CASSEGVGRWGYTF	TGTGCCAGCAGTGAGGGGGTCGGACGGTGGGGCTACACCTTC
TRBJ2-1	TRBV28	-	-	CASGSGGGRDEQFF	TGTGCCAGCGGCTCGGGAGGGGGCAGGGATGAGCAGTTCTTC
TRBJ2-5	TRBV29-1	-	-	CSVADSGVQETQYF	TGCAGCGTCGCCGATTCCGGGGTCCAAGAGACCCAGTACTTC
TRBJ2-1	TRBV7-2	-	-	CASSISVSSYNEQFF	TGTGCCAGCAGCATTAGCGTTAGCTCCTACAATGAGCAGTTCTTC
TRBJ2-5	TRBV5-1	-	-	CASSLRRGETQYF	TGCGCCAGCAGCTTGCGCCGTGGAGAGACCCAGTACTTC
TRBJ2-7	TRBV7-6	-	-	CASSLEPVSYEQYF	TGTGCCAGCAGCTTAGAACCAGTTTCCTACGAGCAGTACTTC
TRBJ1-5	TRBV30	-	-	CAWSPGGAIQPQHF	TGTGCCTGGAGCCCCGGTGGGGCTATTCAGCCCCAGCATTTT
TRBJ1-1	TRBV2	TRBD1	once	CASRRGQGAMTEAFF	TGTGCCAGCAGGAGGGGACAGGGGGCTATGACTGAAGCTTTCTTT
TRBJ2-1	TRBV9	TRBD2	once	CASSVDLSGNEQFF	TGTGCCAGCAGCGTAGATCTTAGCGGGAATGAGCAGTTCTTC
TRBJ1-2	TRBV7-2	-	-	CASSSQGTLGYGYTF	TGTGCCAGCAGCTCTCAAGGGACTTTAGGGTATGGCTACACCTTC
TRBJ2-7	TRBV10-3	-	-	CAISRGTSYEQYF	TGTGCCATCAGCAGGGGGACTAGCTACGAGCAGTACTTC
TRBJ2-1	TRBV19	TRBD2	-	CASSPGLAGADEQFF	TGTGCCAGTAGTCCGGGACTAGCGGGAGCCGATGAGCAGTTCTTC
TRBJ2-1	TRBV30	-	-	CAWSVRYNEQFF	TGTGCCTGGAGTGTCAGATACAATGAGCAGTTCTTC
TRBJ2-5	TRBV7-2	-	-	CASSLNEETQYF	TGTGCCAGCAGCCTAAACGAAGAGACCCAGTACTTC
TRBJ1-1	TRBV29-1	-	-	CSVDPGKAEAFF	TGCAGCGTTGACCCAGGGAAGGCTGAAGCTTTCTTT
TRBJ2-2	TRBV4-2	-	-	CASSVLSSGELFF	TGTGCCAGCAGCGTTCTTTCCAGCGGGGAGCTGTTTTTT
TRBJ1-2	TRBV7-8	TRBD1	-	CASSSKQGAGYTF	TGTGCCAGCAGCTCAAAGCAGGGGGCTGGCTACACCTTC
TRBJ2-1	TRBV7-3	TRBD2	-	CASSEQREVYNEQFF	TGTGCCAGCAGCGAGCAGCGGGAGGTCTACAATGAGCAGTTCTTC
TRBJ2-2	TRBV29-1	TRBD2	few	CSVVTSATGELFF	TGCAGCGTGGTGACTAGCGCCACCGGGGAGCTGTTTTTT
TRBJ1-2	TRBV5-1	-	-	CASSLEGTQYGYTF	TGCGCCAGCAGCTTGGAGGGCACTCAGTATGGCTACACCTTC
TRBJ2-5	TRBV6-5	-	once	CAARYQETQYF	TGTGCCGCCAGGTACCAAGAGACCCAGTACTTC
TRBJ1-2	TRBV28	TRBD1	-	CASSGDRAKGYGYTF	TGTGCCAGCAGTGGGGACAGGGCTAAAGGCTATGGCTACACCTTC
TRBJ2-1	TRBV6-1	-	-	CASSDLGRHNEQFF	TGTGCCAGCAGTGATCTTGGACGCCACAATGAGCAGTTCTTC
TRBJ2-3	TRBV27	-	-	CASSLKSTDTQYF	TGTGCCAGCAGTTTAAAGAGCACAGATACGCAGTATTTT
TRBJ2-6	TRBV2	-	-	CASSERAAGANVLTF	TGTGCCAGCAGTGAAAGGGCGGCGGGGGCCAACGTCCTGACTTTC